The subject of this entry is one TCR beta chain. CDR1 is SGHRS and CDR2 is YFSETQ in the germline V gene. This CDR3 comprises 15 residues. V lost 4 bases to trimming and J lost 3 bases; unmatched junction nucleotides: 9. The sample originates from a study of blood T cell repertoires in COVID-19. The assay was immunoSEQ multiplex PCR, and TCRdb's table has in-frame clones only and misses some. The table lists a few hundred thousand clones, roughly 84% of them singletons. This TCR was sampled from a woman under 30 with acute or convalescent COVID-19. The V gene is TRBV5-1, the J gene TRBJ2-7, with 8 nucleotides matching TRBD2. The specimen was peripheral blood. This CDR3 is CASSQNSGNFYEQYF. The CDR3 nucleotides are TGCGCCAGCAGCCAGAATAGCGGGAATTTCTACGAGCAGTACTTC.